Listed below are T cell receptor beta chains from one sample, sequenced in a study of human CD4 T cells and Enterobacteriaceae. Sequenced by immunoSEQ multiplex PCR; TCRdb stores in-frame clones only, minus some. The sample lists some 30,000 clones, 70% to 85% seen once, with approximately 1.5% in the top ten. Input material: memory CD4+ T cells from blood. Receptor source: a human donor in good health. Both conserved end residues are part of each CDR3. A D gene is named only where the DNA matches it firmly. The listing skips clone size in some rows; elsewhere it reads once, few, many or a size class.

j_gene: TRBJ2-3
v_gene: TRBV5-1
d_gene: TRBD2
abundance: once
CDR3aa: CASSLVLGGSSGDTQYF
CDR3nt: TGCGCCAGCAGCTTGGTTTTAGGCGGGAGCTCTGGAGATACGCAGTATTTT

j_gene: TRBJ1-5
v_gene: TRBV6-5
d_gene: TRBD1
abundance: few
CDR3aa: CASSFTTGAPGQPQHF
CDR3nt: TGTGCCAGCAGTTTCACGACAGGGGCCCCCGGTCAGCCCCAGCATTTT

j_gene: TRBJ2-7
v_gene: TRBV30
d_gene: -
abundance: -
CDR3aa: CAWSVLGYEQYF
CDR3nt: TGTGCCTGGAGTGTACTGGGCTACGAGCAGTACTTC

j_gene: TRBJ2-3
v_gene: TRBV6-4
d_gene: TRBD1
abundance: -
CDR3aa: CASSETGGPDTQYF
CDR3nt: TGTGCCAGCAGTGAAACAGGGGGCCCAGATACGCAGTATTTT

j_gene: TRBJ2-2
v_gene: TRBV21-1
d_gene: -
abundance: -
CDR3aa: CASSKVPSVPRRELFF
CDR3nt: TGTGCCAGCAGCAAAGTCCCTTCCGTCCCTCGACGGGAGCTGTTTTTT

j_gene: TRBJ2-5
v_gene: TRBV7-7
d_gene: -
abundance: -
CDR3aa: CASSLAQGGTQYF
CDR3nt: TGTGCCAGCAGCTTAGCGCAAGGTGGGACCCAGTACTTC

j_gene: TRBJ1-1
v_gene: TRBV30
d_gene: -
abundance: few
CDR3aa: CAWTSGLGSEAFF
CDR3nt: TGTGCCTGGACGTCGGGGCTAGGGTCTGAAGCTTTCTTT

j_gene: TRBJ1-4
v_gene: TRBV19
d_gene: -
abundance: -
CDR3aa: CASSISHGQEKLFF
CDR3nt: TGTGCCAGTAGTATATCGCACGGACAAGAAAAACTGTTTTTT

j_gene: TRBJ1-2
v_gene: TRBV5-1
d_gene: TRBD1
abundance: once
CDR3aa: CASSSSGTGNYGYTF
CDR3nt: TGCGCCAGCAGCTCCTCCGGGACAGGGAACTATGGCTACACCTTC

j_gene: TRBJ2-1
v_gene: TRBV19
d_gene: -
abundance: -
CDR3aa: CASSIGQSNEQFF
CDR3nt: TGTGCCAGTAGTATAGGACAGAGCAATGAGCAGTTCTTC

j_gene: TRBJ1-4
v_gene: TRBV11-1
d_gene: -
abundance: -
CDR3aa: CASSEGLEGKLFF
CDR3nt: TGTGCCAGCAGCGAGGGGCTTGAGGGAAAACTGTTTTTT

j_gene: TRBJ2-1
v_gene: TRBV11-3
d_gene: -
abundance: -
CDR3aa: CASSRSRGAGEQFF
CDR3nt: TGTGCCAGCAGTAGGAGTAGAGGCGCCGGAGAGCAGTTCTTC

j_gene: TRBJ2-5
v_gene: TRBV28
d_gene: TRBD2
abundance: -
CDR3aa: CASSFLAGGGQTQYF
CDR3nt: TGTGCCAGCAGTTTTCTTGCGGGAGGGGGTCAGACCCAGTACTTC

j_gene: TRBJ2-7
v_gene: TRBV29-1
d_gene: TRBD2
abundance: -
CDR3aa: CSASTSGAEQYF
CDR3nt: TGCAGCGCTTCGACTAGCGGGGCCGAGCAGTACTTC

j_gene: TRBJ2-1
v_gene: TRBV6-4
d_gene: TRBD2
abundance: -
CDR3aa: CASSMLAGGGHNEQFF
CDR3nt: TGTGCCAGCAGTATGCTAGCGGGAGGAGGGCACAATGAGCAGTTCTTC

j_gene: TRBJ2-5
v_gene: TRBV15
d_gene: -
abundance: -
CDR3aa: CATSRGETSNQETQYF
CDR3nt: TGTGCCACCAGCAGAGGGGAGACATCGAACCAAGAGACCCAGTACTTC

j_gene: TRBJ1-5
v_gene: TRBV2
d_gene: -
abundance: once
CDR3aa: CASSTERGRNQPQHF
CDR3nt: TGTGCCAGCAGTACTGAGCGAGGGCGGAATCAGCCCCAGCATTTT

j_gene: TRBJ2-5
v_gene: TRBV21-1
d_gene: -
abundance: -
CDR3aa: CASSKVVGLAGQETQYF
CDR3nt: TGTGCCAGCAGCAAAGTGGTAGGACTAGCGGGCCAAGAGACCCAGTACTTC

j_gene: TRBJ2-7
v_gene: TRBV18
d_gene: TRBD2
abundance: -
CDR3aa: CASSPAGGENEQYF
CDR3nt: TGTGCCAGCTCACCAGCGGGAGGAGAAAACGAGCAGTACTTC

j_gene: TRBJ1-3
v_gene: TRBV19
d_gene: TRBD1
abundance: -
CDR3aa: CASRDSSSGNTIYF
CDR3nt: TGTGCCAGCCGGGACAGCTCTTCTGGAAACACCATATATTTT

j_gene: TRBJ2-3
v_gene: TRBV19
d_gene: -
abundance: -
CDR3aa: CASSAWGTDTQYF
CDR3nt: TGTGCCAGTAGTGCTTGGGGCACAGATACGCAGTATTTT

j_gene: TRBJ2-7
v_gene: TRBV7-3
d_gene: TRBD1
abundance: -
CDR3aa: CASSLSGQGHDEQYF
CDR3nt: TGTGCCAGCAGCTTAAGTGGACAGGGCCATGACGAGCAGTACTTC

j_gene: TRBJ2-1
v_gene: TRBV7-9
d_gene: -
abundance: -
CDR3aa: CASSLLGFGSEQFF
CDR3nt: TGTGCCAGCAGCTTATTGGGGTTTGGGTCGGAGCAGTTCTTC

j_gene: TRBJ1-5
v_gene: TRBV29-1
d_gene: TRBD1
abundance: -
CDR3aa: CSVEPGQGQPQHF
CDR3nt: TGCAGCGTTGAACCGGGACAGGGGCAGCCCCAGCATTTT

j_gene: TRBJ2-2
v_gene: TRBV2
d_gene: -
abundance: -
CDR3aa: CASRQVNTGELFF
CDR3nt: TGTGCCAGCAGACAGGTGAACACCGGGGAGCTGTTTTTT

j_gene: TRBJ2-7
v_gene: TRBV28
d_gene: -
abundance: -
CDR3aa: CASSFASGRSSYEQYF
CDR3nt: TGTGCCAGCAGTTTCGCTTCCGGCCGAAGCTCCTACGAGCAGTACTTC

j_gene: TRBJ1-1
v_gene: TRBV4-1
d_gene: TRBD1
abundance: few
CDR3aa: CASSQAHRGRTEAFF
CDR3nt: TGCGCCAGCAGCCAAGCCCACAGGGGACGCACTGAAGCTTTCTTT

j_gene: TRBJ1-4
v_gene: TRBV7-2
d_gene: -
abundance: -
CDR3aa: CASSSMGQGSEKLFF
CDR3nt: TGTGCCAGCAGCTCCATGGGGCAGGGCTCTGAAAAACTGTTTTTT

j_gene: TRBJ1-1
v_gene: TRBV4-1
d_gene: -
abundance: -
CDR3aa: CASSQEARFWGAEAFF
CDR3nt: TGCGCCAGCAGCCAAGAAGCCCGCTTTTGGGGGGCTGAAGCTTTCTTT

j_gene: TRBJ2-3
v_gene: TRBV6-6
d_gene: -
abundance: -
CDR3aa: CASARGADTQYF
CDR3nt: TGTGCCAGCGCCAGAGGAGCAGATACGCAGTATTTT

j_gene: TRBJ2-5
v_gene: TRBV6-1
d_gene: -
abundance: once
CDR3aa: CASSESGETQYF
CDR3nt: TGTGCCAGCAGTGAATCGGGTGAGACCCAGTACTTC

j_gene: TRBJ2-7
v_gene: TRBV5-4
d_gene: TRBD1
abundance: -
CDR3aa: CASSFTGGASYEQYF
CDR3nt: TGTGCCAGCAGCTTTACAGGGGGCGCCTCCTACGAGCAGTACTTC

j_gene: TRBJ1-2
v_gene: TRBV5-1
d_gene: -
abundance: -
CDR3aa: CASSLAQGTYGYTF
CDR3nt: TGCGCCAGCAGCTTGGCACAGGGTACCTATGGCTACACCTTC

j_gene: TRBJ1-4
v_gene: TRBV30
d_gene: -
abundance: -
CDR3aa: CAWSTGLSEKLFF
CDR3nt: TGTGCCTGGAGTACAGGGCTTAGTGAAAAACTGTTTTTT

j_gene: TRBJ1-5
v_gene: TRBV18
d_gene: -
abundance: -
CDR3aa: CASSPQGEGQPQHF
CDR3nt: TGTGCCAGCTCACCTCAGGGTGAAGGACAGCCCCAGCATTTT

j_gene: TRBJ2-5
v_gene: TRBV6-1
d_gene: TRBD1
abundance: -
CDR3aa: CASSEAGAGGFGETQYF
CDR3nt: TGTGCCAGCAGTGAAGCCGGGGCAGGGGGTTTTGGGGAGACCCAGTACTTC

j_gene: TRBJ1-1
v_gene: TRBV6-6
d_gene: -
abundance: -
CDR3aa: CASSYSPDGTEAFF
CDR3nt: TGTGCCAGCAGTTACTCCCCGGACGGGACTGAAGCTTTCTTT

j_gene: TRBJ2-5
v_gene: TRBV5-1
d_gene: -
abundance: -
CDR3aa: CASSLAGGRETQYF
CDR3nt: TGCGCCAGCAGCTTGGCGGGTGGACGGGAGACCCAGTACTTC

j_gene: TRBJ2-7
v_gene: TRBV7-2
d_gene: -
abundance: medium-sized
CDR3aa: CASSRGGAYEQYF
CDR3nt: TGTGCCAGCAGCCGGGGAGGAGCCTACGAGCAGTACTTC

j_gene: TRBJ2-7
v_gene: TRBV7-9
d_gene: -
abundance: few
CDR3aa: CASSPRGTAYEQYF
CDR3nt: TGTGCCAGCAGCCCCCGAGGCACCGCTTACGAGCAGTACTTC

j_gene: TRBJ2-1
v_gene: TRBV6-6
d_gene: -
abundance: -
CDR3aa: CASRDVGEQFF
CDR3nt: TGTGCCAGCAGGGATGTAGGTGAGCAGTTCTTC

j_gene: TRBJ2-3
v_gene: TRBV29-1
d_gene: TRBD2
abundance: -
CDR3aa: CSFSAGENTDTQYF
CDR3nt: TGCAGCTTCTCGGCGGGGGAAAACACAGATACGCAGTATTTT

j_gene: TRBJ2-2
v_gene: TRBV5-1
d_gene: -
abundance: -
CDR3aa: CASSLERVGNTGELFF
CDR3nt: TGCGCCAGCAGCTTGGAAAGGGTTGGGAACACCGGGGAGCTGTTTTTT

j_gene: TRBJ2-5
v_gene: TRBV5-4
d_gene: -
abundance: -
CDR3aa: CASSLALRAQETQYF
CDR3nt: TGTGCCAGCAGCTTGGCCCTCAGGGCCCAAGAGACCCAGTACTTC

j_gene: TRBJ2-5
v_gene: TRBV7-9
d_gene: TRBD1
abundance: -
CDR3aa: CASSPGQGNQETQYF
CDR3nt: TGTGCCAGCAGCCCTGGACAGGGGAACCAAGAGACCCAGTACTTC

j_gene: TRBJ1-1
v_gene: TRBV15
d_gene: -
abundance: -
CDR3aa: CATTPGMGRRVGTEAFF
CDR3nt: TGTGCCACCACCCCCGGAATGGGCAGGCGGGTTGGGACTGAAGCTTTCTTT